One sample yielded the 9 T cell receptor beta chains listed below, sequenced in a study of shared clonotypes between healthy human individuals. The repertoire was sequenced with immunoSEQ multiplex PCR; TCRdb's copy has only in-frame clones and lacks some. In the table there are just under 350,000 clones, 70% to 75% of which are singletons. Sequenced: memory CD4+ T cells sorted from blood. Subset described: CD45RA-negative fraction. These receptors all stem from a man aged 25-45 years in good health.

This sequence joins TRBV21-1 and TRBJ2-6; the table's D call of TRBD1 was not tested on the DNA. TRBV21-1 is a listed pseudogene. CDR3 length equals 17 residues. This chain's CDR3 is CASSKEWGVSGANVLTF. In nucleotides, the CDR3 is TGTGCCAGCAGCAAAGAGTGGGGCGTCTCTGGGGCCAACGTCCTGACTTTC.

This clone is a singleton in its sample. This chain connects TRBV28 to TRBJ2-3, with a weak D call TRBD2 (6 bases). Trimming took 5 bases from V and 0 from J, leaving 12 bases between them. Germline-derived CDR1 and CDR2 are MDHEN and SYDVKM. The CDR3 sequence is 15 residues long. CDR3 region: CASSRGTASTDTQYF. CDR3 bases: TGTGCCAGCAGTCGGGGGACGGCTAGCACAGATACGCAGTATTTT.

In DNA, the CDR3 is TGCAGCGTTGAAGCGCGGGCTACTAGCGGTTCCTACAATGAGCAGTTCTTC. As protein: CSVEARATSGSYNEQFF. V and J are TRBV29-1 and TRBJ2-1; 8 bases are shared with TRBD2. This CDR3 spans 17 amino acids. Trimming took 1 base from V and 1 from J; bases not matched to a gene: 9. Germline values: CDR1 SQVTM, CDR2 ANQGSEA.

Turning to this clone: A read error may explain this, as a much larger clone is one base away. This sample also contains other DNA sequences that code for the same CDR3. V gene TRBV11-2 combines with J gene TRBJ1-4; D gene uncertain. Looked up from germline, CDR1 is SGHAT and CDR2 is FQNNGV. This CDR3 contains 13 residues. The CDR3 nucleotides are TGTGCTAGCAGGACCTACATAGATGAAAAACTGTTTTTT. Amino acid sequence: CASRTYIDEKLFF.

V is TRBV5-6 and J is TRBJ2-2; possibly TRBD1 for D (6 bases). Germline lookup yields CDR1 SGHDT and CDR2 YYEEEE. The CDR3 is 15 amino acids. With 1 base removed from V and 5 bases from J, the gap between germline ends came to 12 bases. Here the CDR3 DNA reads TGTGCCAGCAGCTTGTCAACAGGGTGGACCGGGGAGCTGTTTTTT. Encoded protein: CASSLSTGWTGELFF.

The chain employs TRBV2 and TRBJ1-2; 7 nucleotides match TRBD1. This CDR3 spans 13 amino acids. The V segment lost 2 bases and the J segment 8 bases; nucleotides outside the gene matches: 5. CDR1 is SNHLY and CDR2 is FYNNEI in the germline V gene. The CDR3 nucleotides are TGTGCCAGCAGTGAAAACAGGGGAGCGGGCTACACCTTC. Its protein is CASSENRGAGYTF.

The chain is built from TRBV7-2 and TRBJ1-1; D might be TRBD1 (6 bases). Deletions cut 7 bases from V and 1 base from J, with 16 bases between. The CDR3 sequence is 15 residues long. From germline, CDR1 is SGHTA and CDR2 FQGNSA. The CDR3 nucleotides are TGTGCCAGCACTCTTGGGGGGGCAAGGAACACTGAAGCTTTCTTT. This translates into CASTLGGARNTEAFF.

The chain uses TRBV25-1 and TRBJ2-7, with D perhaps TRBD1 (6 bases). This CDR3 comprises 15 residues. Trimming removed 3 bases at V and 2 bases at J, with 14 bases between. CDR1 and CDR2 from the germline V gene are MGHDK and SYGVNS. The CDR3 coding sequence is TGTGCCAGCAGTGAGGGGGCAGGGGTGACCTACGAGCAGTACTTC. Translated: CASSEGAGVTYEQYF.

This clone turned up a few times. The chain links TRBV2 to TRBJ2-7; 7 positions agree with TRBD2. In germline, CDR1 is SNHLY, CDR2 FYNNEI. The CDR3 spans 13 residues. V dropped 5 bases and J dropped 5; count of bases not matched to a gene: 6. For the CDR3, the DNA is TGTGCCAGCAGTAAAAGGGGAGGGAACGAGCAGTACTTC. Translating gives CASSKRGGNEQYF.